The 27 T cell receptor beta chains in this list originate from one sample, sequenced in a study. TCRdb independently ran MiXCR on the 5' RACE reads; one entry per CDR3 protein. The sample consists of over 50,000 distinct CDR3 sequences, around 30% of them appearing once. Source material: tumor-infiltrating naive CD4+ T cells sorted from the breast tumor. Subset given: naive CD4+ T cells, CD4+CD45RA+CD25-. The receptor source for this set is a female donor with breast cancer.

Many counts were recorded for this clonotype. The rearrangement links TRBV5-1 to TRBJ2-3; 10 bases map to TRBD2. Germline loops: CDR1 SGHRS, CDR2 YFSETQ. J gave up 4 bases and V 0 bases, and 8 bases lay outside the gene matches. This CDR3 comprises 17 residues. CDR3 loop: CASSLGLAGATPDTQYF. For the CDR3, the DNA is TGCGCCAGCAGCTTGGGTCTAGCGGGAGCGACCCCAGATACGCAGTATTTT.

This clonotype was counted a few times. CDR3 loop: CASSEYRDRGHEQFF. In nucleotides, the CDR3 is TGCGCCAGCAGTGAGTACCGGGACAGGGGGCATGAGCAGTTCTTC. The chain uses TRBV10-2 and TRBJ2-1; 12 bases agree with TRBD1. V gave up 1 base and J gave up 8 bases; unmatched junction bases: 3. The CDR3 length is 15 residues. The germline V gene has CDR1 WSHSY and CDR2 SAAADI.

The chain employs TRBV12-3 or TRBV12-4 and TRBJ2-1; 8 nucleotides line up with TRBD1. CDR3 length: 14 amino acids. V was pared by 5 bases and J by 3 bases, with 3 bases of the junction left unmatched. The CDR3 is CASSTTGGYNEQFF. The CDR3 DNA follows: TGTGCCAGCAGTACAACAGGGGGCTACAATGAGCAGTTCTTC.

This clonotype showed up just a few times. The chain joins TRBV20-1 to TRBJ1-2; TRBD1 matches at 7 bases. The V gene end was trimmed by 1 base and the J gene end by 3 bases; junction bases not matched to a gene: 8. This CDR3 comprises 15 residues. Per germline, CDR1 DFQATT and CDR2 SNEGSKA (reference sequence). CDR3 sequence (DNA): TGCAGTGCTAGAGGGGGACAGCTCCAGCACTATGGCTACACCTTC. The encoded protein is CSARGGQLQHYGYTF.

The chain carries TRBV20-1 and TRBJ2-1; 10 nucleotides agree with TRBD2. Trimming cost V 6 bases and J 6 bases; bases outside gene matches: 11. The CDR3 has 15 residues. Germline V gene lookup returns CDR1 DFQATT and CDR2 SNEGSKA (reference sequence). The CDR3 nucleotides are TGCAGTGCGTTACTGCCTAGCGGGGGACCCAATGAGCAGTTCTTC. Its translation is CSALLPSGGPNEQFF.

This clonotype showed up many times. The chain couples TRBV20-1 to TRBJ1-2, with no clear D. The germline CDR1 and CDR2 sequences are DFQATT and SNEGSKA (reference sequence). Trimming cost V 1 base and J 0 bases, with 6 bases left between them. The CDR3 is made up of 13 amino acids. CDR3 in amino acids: CSARVQANYGYTF. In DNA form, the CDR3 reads TGCAGTGCTAGAGTGCAGGCTAACTATGGCTACACCTTC.

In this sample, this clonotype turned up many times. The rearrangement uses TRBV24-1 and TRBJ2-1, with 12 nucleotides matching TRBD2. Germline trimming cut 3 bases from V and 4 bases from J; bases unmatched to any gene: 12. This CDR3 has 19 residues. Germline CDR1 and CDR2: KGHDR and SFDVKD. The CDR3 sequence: CATSDPTPVTSGGYNEQFF. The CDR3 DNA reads TGTGCCACCAGTGATCCCACCCCGGTTACTAGCGGGGGGTACAATGAGCAGTTCTTC.

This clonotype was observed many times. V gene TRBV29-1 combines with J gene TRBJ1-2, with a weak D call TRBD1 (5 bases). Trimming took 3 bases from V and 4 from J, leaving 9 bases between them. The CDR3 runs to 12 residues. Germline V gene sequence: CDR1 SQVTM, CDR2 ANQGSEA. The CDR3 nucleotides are TGCAGCGTTGACCAGACAGTCTATGGCTACACCTTC. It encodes CSVDQTVYGYTF.

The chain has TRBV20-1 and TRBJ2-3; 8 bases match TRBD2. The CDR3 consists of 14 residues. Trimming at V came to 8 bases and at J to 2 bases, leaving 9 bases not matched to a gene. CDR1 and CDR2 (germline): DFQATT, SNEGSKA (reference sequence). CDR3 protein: CSSPAGAFTDTQYF. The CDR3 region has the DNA TGCAGTAGCCCAGCGGGGGCCTTCACAGATACGCAGTATTTT.

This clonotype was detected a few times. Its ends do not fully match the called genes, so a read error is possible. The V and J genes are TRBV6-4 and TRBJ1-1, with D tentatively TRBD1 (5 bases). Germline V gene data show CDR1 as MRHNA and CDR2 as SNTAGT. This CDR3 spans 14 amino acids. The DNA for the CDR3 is TGTACCAGCAGGGCCGTTCCGGGGGGCACTGAAGCTTTCTTT. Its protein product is CTSRAVPGGTEAFF.

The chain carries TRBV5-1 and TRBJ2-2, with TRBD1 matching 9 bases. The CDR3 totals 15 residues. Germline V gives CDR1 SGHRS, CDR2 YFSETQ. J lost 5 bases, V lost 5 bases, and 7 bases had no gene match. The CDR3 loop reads CASRPGQGWTGELFF. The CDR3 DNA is TGCGCCAGCAGGCCGGGACAGGGTTGGACCGGGGAGCTGTTTTTT.

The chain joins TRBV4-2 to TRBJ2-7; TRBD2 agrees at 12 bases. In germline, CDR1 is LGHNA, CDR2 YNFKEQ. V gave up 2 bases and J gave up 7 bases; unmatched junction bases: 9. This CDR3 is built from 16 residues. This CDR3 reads CASSQSGLAGMGEQYF. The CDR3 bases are TGTGCCAGCAGCCAATCCGGACTAGCGGGAATGGGGGAGCAGTACTTC.

In DNA form, the CDR3 reads TGCGCCAGCAGCCAAGGGACAATACTCTACGAGCAGTACTTC. This sequence encodes CASSQGTILYEQYF. The chain uses TRBV4-1 and TRBJ2-7, with a tentative D call TRBD1 (5 bases). Trimming pared 1 base from V and 3 bases from J, leaving 10 bases between. CDR3 length: 14 amino acids. Germline V gene data show CDR1 as MGHRA and CDR2 as YSYEKL.

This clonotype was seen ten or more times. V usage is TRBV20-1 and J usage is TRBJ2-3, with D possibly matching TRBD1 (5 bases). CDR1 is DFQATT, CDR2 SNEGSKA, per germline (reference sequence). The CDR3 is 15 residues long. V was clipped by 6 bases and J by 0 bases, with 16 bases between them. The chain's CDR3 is CSALNFAGSTDTQYF. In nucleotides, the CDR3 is TGCAGTGCCCTGAACTTTGCAGGGAGCACAGATACGCAGTATTTT.

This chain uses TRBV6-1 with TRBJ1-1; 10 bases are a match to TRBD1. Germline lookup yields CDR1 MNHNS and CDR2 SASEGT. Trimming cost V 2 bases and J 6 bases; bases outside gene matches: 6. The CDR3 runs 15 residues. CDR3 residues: CASSEMRQGAPEAFF. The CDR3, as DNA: TGTGCCAGCAGTGAAATGAGACAGGGGGCCCCTGAAGCTTTCTTT.

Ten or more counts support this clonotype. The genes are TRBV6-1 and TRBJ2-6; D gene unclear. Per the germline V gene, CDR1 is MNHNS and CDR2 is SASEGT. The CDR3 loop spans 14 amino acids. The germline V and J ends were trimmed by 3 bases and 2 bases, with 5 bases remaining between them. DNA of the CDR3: TGTGCCAGCAGTGAGTTTACTGGGGCCAACGTCCTGACTTTC. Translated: CASSEFTGANVLTF.

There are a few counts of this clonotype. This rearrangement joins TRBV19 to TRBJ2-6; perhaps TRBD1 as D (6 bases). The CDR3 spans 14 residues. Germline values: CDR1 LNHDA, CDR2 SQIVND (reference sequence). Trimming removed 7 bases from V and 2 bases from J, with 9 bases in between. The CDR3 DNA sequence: TGTGCCAGTAAGAAGGGGGCTGGGGCCAACGTCCTGACTTTC. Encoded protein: CASKKGAGANVLTF. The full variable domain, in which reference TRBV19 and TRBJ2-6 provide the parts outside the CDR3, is DGGITQSPKYLFRKEGQNVTLSCEQNLNHDAMYWYRQDPGQGLRLIYYSQIVNDFQKGDIAEGYSVSREKKESFPLTVTSAQKNPTAFYLCASKKGAGANVLTFGAGSRLTVL.

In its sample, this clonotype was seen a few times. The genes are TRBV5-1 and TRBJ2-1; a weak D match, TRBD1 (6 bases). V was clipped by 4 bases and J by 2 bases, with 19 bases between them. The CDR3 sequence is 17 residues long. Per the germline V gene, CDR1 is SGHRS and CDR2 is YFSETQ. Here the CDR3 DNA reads TGCGCCAGCAGCCACCCGGTGGCAGGGGATGCCTACAATGAGCAGTTCTTC. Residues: CASSHPVAGDAYNEQFF.

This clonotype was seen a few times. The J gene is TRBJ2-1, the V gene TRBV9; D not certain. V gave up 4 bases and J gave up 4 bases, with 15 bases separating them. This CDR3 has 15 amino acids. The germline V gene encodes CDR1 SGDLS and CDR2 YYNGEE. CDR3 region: CASSPRRVSYNEQFF. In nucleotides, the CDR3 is TGTGCCAGCAGCCCCCGCCGTGTTTCTTACAATGAGCAGTTCTTC.

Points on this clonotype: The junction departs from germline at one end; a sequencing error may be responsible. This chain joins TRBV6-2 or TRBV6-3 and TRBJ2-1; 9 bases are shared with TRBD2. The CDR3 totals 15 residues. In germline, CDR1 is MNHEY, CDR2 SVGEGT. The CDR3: CAGSYSSLAGNEQFF. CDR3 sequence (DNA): TGTGCCGGCAGTTACTCGAGTCTAGCGGGGAATGAGCAGTTCTTC.

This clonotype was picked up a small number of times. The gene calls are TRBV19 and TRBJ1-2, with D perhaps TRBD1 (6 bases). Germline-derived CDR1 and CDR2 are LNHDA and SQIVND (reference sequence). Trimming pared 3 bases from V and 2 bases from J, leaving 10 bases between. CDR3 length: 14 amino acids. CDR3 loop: CASSMIGTNYGYTF. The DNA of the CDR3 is TGTGCCAGTAGTATGATCGGGACAAACTATGGCTACACCTTC.

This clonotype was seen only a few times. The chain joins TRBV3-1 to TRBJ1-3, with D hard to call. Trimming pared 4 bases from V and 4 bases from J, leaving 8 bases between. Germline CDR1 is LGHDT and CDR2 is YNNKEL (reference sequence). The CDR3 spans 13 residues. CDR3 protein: CASSLGRGNTIYF. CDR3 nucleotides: TGTGCCAGCAGCCTCGGAAGGGGAAACACCATATATTTT.

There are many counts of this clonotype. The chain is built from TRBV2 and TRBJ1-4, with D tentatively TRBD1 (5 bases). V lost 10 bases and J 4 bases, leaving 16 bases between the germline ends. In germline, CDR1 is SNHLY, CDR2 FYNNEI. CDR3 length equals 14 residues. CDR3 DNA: TGTGCCACCGCGGGGCCGGACGGTAATGAAAAACTGTTTTTT. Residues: CATAGPDGNEKLFF.

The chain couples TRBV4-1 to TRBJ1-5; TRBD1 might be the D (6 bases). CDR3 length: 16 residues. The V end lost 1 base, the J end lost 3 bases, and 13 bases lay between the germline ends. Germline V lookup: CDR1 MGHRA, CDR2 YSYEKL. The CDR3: CASSQVMAGANQPQHF. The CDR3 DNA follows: TGCGCCAGCAGCCAAGTGATGGCAGGGGCCAATCAGCCCCAGCATTTT.

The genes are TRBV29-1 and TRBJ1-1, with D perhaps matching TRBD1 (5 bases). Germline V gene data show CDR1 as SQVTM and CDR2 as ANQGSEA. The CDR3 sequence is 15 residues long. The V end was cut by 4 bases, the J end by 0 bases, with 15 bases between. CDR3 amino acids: CSVGAGWAMNTEAFF. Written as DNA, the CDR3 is TGCAGCGTTGGAGCAGGGTGGGCCATGAACACTGAAGCTTTCTTT. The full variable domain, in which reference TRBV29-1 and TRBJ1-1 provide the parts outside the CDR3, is SAVISQKPSRDICQRGTSLTIQCQVDSQVTMMFWYRQQPGQSLTLIATANQGSEATYESGFVIDKFPISRPNLTFSTLTVSNMSPEDSSIYLCSVGAGWAMNTEAFFGQGTRLTVV.

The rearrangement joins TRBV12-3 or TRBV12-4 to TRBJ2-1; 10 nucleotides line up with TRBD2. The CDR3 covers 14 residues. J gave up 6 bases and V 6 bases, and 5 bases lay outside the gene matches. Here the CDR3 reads CASRRSSGGNEQFF. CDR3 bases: TGTGCCAGCAGAAGATCTAGCGGGGGCAATGAGCAGTTCTTC.

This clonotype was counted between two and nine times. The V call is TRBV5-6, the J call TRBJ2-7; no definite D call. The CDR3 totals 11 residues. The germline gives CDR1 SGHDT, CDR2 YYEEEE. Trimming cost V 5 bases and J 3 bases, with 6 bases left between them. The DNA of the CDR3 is TGTGCCAGCAGTAATATCTACGAGCAGTACTTC. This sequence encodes CASSNIYEQYF.